This TCR beta chain was sequenced for a study of cytomegalovirus exposure and HLA in healthy donors. Regarding the study as a whole: Researchers counted 150 to 200 TCR beta chains as cytomegalovirus-associated.

The PCR employed 60 Vbeta primers together with 13 Jbeta primers. Sequenced by immunoSEQ multiplex PCR; TCRdb stores in-frame clones only, minus some. The profile shows some 120,000 clones, 84% of them singletons. The trim removed 2 bases at V and 8 bases at J, leaving 10 bases unmatched. This CDR3 has 15 amino acids. Germline CDR1 SGHDT, CDR2 YYEEEE. On this clone itself: Antigen specificity is unknown.

This sequence originates from a woman younger than 35 in good health and CMV-seropositive. The specimen was PBMCs. This chain links TRBV5-6 with TRBJ1-2, with TRBD1 matching over 9 bases. The CDR3 reads CASSFKPGQGRGYTF. Here the CDR3 DNA reads TGTGCCAGCAGCTTCAAACCGGGACAGGGCCGCGGCTACACCTTC.